These T cell receptor beta chains were read from a single sample in a study of T cells in Graves' hyperthyroidism and ophthalmopathy. TCRdb independently ran MiXCR on the multiplex PCR reads; one entry per CDR3 protein. The sample records about 99,000 distinct CDR3 sequences, about 45% being singletons. Sequencing input: blood. The receptors shown here come from a middle-aged man with Graves' hyperthyroidism. Each CDR3 is given with its conserved first and last residue.

v_call	j_call	cdr3_aa
TRBV29-1	TRBJ2-5	CSVDWALPGETQYF
TRBV11-3	TRBJ2-3	CAISDLDLGRGTDTQYF
TRBV9	TRBJ1-5	CASSAGGGGQPQHF
TRBV5-8	TRBJ1-1	CASSFHNTEAFF
TRBV20-1	TRBJ2-1	CSARLSGQYNEQFF
TRBV25-1	TRBJ2-7	CASRGGGAPPCSYEQYF
TRBV12-5	TRBJ2-1	CASGFSGRVSYNEQFF
TRBV5-1	TRBJ2-3	CASSLGGVRTDTQYF
TRBV7-3	TRBJ2-1	CASSTQGNEQFF
TRBV6-1	TRBJ2-7	CASTQGTSYEQYF
TRBV20-1	TRBJ1-2	CSVFASGGVRGYTF
TRBV20-1	TRBJ2-7	CSARRQVSTEQYF
TRBV20-1	TRBJ2-5	CSARDLQYF
TRBV29-1	TRBJ1-2	CSVEDGYGYTF
TRBV6-1	TRBJ1-6	CASSEEGGSSPLHF
TRBV27	TRBJ2-3	CASSPRTGPTDTQYF
TRBV10-3	TRBJ1-2	CAISWTGFSYGYTF
TRBV20-1	TRBJ2-5	CSAATGGGWETQYF
TRBV7-9	TRBJ2-7	CASSDSRDGGSQYF
TRBV20-1	TRBJ2-7	CSARRASGGSYEQYF
TRBV5-6	TRBJ2-3	CASSTVRGLALTDTQYF
TRBV30	TRBJ1-3	CAWSVRGAGGNTIYF
TRBV9	TRBJ2-3	CASSPPTGAGGPADTQYF
TRBV19	TRBJ1-5	CASSMTDRWQPPQHF
TRBV15	TRBJ1-1	CATSRELVRQGIEAFF
TRBV20-1	TRBJ1-5	CSAKEAEYRPQHF
TRBV9	TRBJ2-7	CASSAPGLAGEQYF
TRBV5-1	TRBJ2-7	CASSSRELSSEQYF
TRBV6-6	TRBJ2-3	CATSGAADTQYF